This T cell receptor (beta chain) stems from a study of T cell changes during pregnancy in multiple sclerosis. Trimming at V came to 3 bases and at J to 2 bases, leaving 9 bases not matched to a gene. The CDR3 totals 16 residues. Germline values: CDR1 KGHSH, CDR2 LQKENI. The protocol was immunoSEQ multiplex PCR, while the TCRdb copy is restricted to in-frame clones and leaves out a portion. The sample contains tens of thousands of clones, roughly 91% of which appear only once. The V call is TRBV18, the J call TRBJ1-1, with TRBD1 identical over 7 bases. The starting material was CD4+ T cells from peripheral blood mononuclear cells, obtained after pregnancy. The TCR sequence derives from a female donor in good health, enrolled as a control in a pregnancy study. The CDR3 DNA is TGTGCCAGCTCACCTACCCCCAAAGGGGGCAACACTGAAGCTTTCTTT. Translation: CASSPTPKGGNTEAFF.